This paragraph reports one TCR beta chain. Its antigen is currently unknown. iRepertoire HTBI primers and Arm-PCR of CDR3 regions built TCR beta libraries. TCRdb reprocessed the multiplex PCR reads with MiXCR, giving one entry per CDR3 protein. The table records approximately 690,000 distinct CDR3 sequences, approximately 31% of them present only once. These data come from a study of regulatory T cells in long-lasting Graves disease. Study-wide results and limits: New patients shared fewer public clonotypes (around 880) than persistent patients did (around 2,900). The study found TRBV28, TRBJ1-2 and TRBJ2-5 favored in persistent disease.

Time point described: persistent/refractory GD, antithyroid drugs over 5 years with positive TRAb. Preparation of the TCR library used RNA extracted from PBMCs. Each of the patients was recruited from an endocrinology department situated in Xi'an, China. Trimming left V 6 bases short and J 10 bases short, with 16 bases between. CDR3 length equals 14 residues. Germline assignment: CDR1 SNHLY and CDR2 FYNNEI. Sample: peripheral blood mononuclear cells (PBMCs), taken when the disease was refractory, from a patient treated with antithyroid drugs. The chain recombines TRBV2 with TRBJ1-6; tentative D call: TRBD1 (5 bases). This sequence originates from a female donor with Graves disease. The CDR3 region is CASRGFGTESPLHF. CDR3 DNA sequence: TGTGCCAGCAGGGGGTTCGGGACCGAATCACCCCTCCACTTT.